This TCR beta chain was identified in a study of patients and donors after allogeneic stem cell transplantation. This clonotype was detected once. Trimming took 0 bases from V and 0 from J, leaving 2 bases between them. CDR1 is LNHNV, CDR2 YYDKDF, per germline (reference sequence). The CDR3 is 13 residues long. TCRdb itself ran the RT-PCR reads through MiXCR, one entry per CDR3 protein. This table has fewer than 12,000 distinct CDR3 sequences, about 20% appearing once. The chain has TRBV15 and TRBJ1-1; D uncertain. Sequencing input: blood, either unsorted or a sorted T cell fraction (not recorded which). The sequence was obtained from a human donor who was either an allogeneic HSCT recipient or a stem cell or donor lymphocyte infusion donor (not recorded which). It is not recorded whose cells these are; they may come from a transplant donor. CDR3 loop: CATSRDLNTEAFF. The DNA of the CDR3 is TGTGCCACCAGCAGAGATCTGAACACTGAAGCTTTCTTT.